This T cell receptor (beta chain) was captured in a study of early T cells in non-severe SARS-CoV-2 infection. The CDR3 totals 16 residues. Germline trimming cut 4 bases from V and 4 bases from J; bases unmatched to any gene: 11. Germline V gives CDR1 PRHDT, CDR2 FYEKMQ (reference sequence). TCRdb passed the 5' RACE reads through MiXCR, listing each CDR3 protein once. The sample consists of about 52,000 distinct CDR3 sequences, 11% of them appearing once. The sequence was obtained from an adult who was a healthcare worker with PCR-confirmed SARS-CoV-2 infection or an uninfected control (not recorded which). The V call is TRBV13, the J call TRBJ2-7; 9 bases agree with TRBD2. The sample taken for sequencing was whole blood. This CDR3 reads CASSSRLGTSRYEQYF. CDR3 nucleotide sequence: TGTGCCAGCAGCTCCCGACTGGGGACTAGCCGGTACGAGCAGTACTTC.